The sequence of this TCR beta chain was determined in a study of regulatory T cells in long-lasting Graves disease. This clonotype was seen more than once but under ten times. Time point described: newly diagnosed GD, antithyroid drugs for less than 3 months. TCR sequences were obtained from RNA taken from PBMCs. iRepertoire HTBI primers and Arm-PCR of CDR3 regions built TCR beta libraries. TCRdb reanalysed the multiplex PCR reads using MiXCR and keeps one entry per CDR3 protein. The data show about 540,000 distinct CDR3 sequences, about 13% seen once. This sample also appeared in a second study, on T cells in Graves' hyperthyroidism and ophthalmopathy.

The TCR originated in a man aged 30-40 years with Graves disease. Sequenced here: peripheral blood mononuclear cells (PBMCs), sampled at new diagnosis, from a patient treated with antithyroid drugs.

CDR3 DNA: TGTGCCACCCGATCGACAGGGCGCGGTTACGGCTACACCTTC. Residues: CATRSTGRGYGYTF. The chain links TRBV27 to TRBJ1-2, with TRBD1 matching over 7 bases. V was clipped by 10 bases and J by 8 bases; unmatched bases: 16. The CDR3 spans 14 residues. Germline lookup yields CDR1 MNHEY and CDR2 SMNVEV (reference sequence).